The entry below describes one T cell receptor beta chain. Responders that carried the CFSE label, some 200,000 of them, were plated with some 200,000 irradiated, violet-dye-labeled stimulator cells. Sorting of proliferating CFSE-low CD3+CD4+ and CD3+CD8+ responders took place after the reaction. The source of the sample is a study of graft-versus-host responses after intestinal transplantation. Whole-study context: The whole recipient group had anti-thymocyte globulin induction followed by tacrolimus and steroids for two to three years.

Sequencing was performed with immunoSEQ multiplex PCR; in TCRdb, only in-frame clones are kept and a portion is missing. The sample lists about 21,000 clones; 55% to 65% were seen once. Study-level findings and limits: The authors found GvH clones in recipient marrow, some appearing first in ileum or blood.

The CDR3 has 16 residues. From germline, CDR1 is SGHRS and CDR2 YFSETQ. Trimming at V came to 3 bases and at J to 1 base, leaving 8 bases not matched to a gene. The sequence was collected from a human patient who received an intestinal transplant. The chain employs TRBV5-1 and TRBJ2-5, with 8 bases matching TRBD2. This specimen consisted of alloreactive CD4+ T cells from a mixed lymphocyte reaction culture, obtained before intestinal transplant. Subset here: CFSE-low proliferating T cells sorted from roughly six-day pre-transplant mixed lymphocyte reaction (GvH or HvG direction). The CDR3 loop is CASSWGRGAIQETQYF. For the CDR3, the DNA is TGCGCCAGCAGCTGGGGGCGGGGGGCTATCCAAGAGACCCAGTACTTC.